This TCR beta chain was retrieved from a study of T cells in Graves' hyperthyroidism and ophthalmopathy (dated by TCRdb to the late 2010s). Regarding the research as a whole: Peripheral blood was collected at initial diagnosis, before any treatment. TCR V-J signatures able to tell the groups apart were searched for in a discovery cohort of 90 to 100 patients, of whom 40 to 45 had Graves' ophthalmopathy and 57 had stable Graves' hyperthyroidism. Whether ophthalmopathy could be predicted prospectively was tested in an independent validation cohort made up of about 18 hyperthyroidism patients plus 17 patients who later progressed to ophthalmopathy. The approximately 90 discovery patients were divided at random into training and test sets in a 7:3 ratio. In addition, the study compared T-cell repertoires in thyroid tissue and in blood from roughly 6 Graves' hyperthyroidism patients. Once sampling was done, hyperthyroidism patients were given methimazole at a starting dose of 30 mg daily, whereas ophthalmopathy patients were given high-dose intravenous methylprednisolone. The paper reports TCR Vbeta CDR3 sequencing of approximately 130 peripheral blood samples: over 40 ophthalmopathy, fewer than 80 hyperthyroidism and about 17 progressor patients.

The sample holds a few counts of this clonotype. Its target antigen remains unknown. The input lacks base qualities; no much larger clone sits a single base away. Stable Graves' hyperthyroidism was defined as the absence of progression to ophthalmopathy over 18 months of follow-up. Hyperthyroidism patients were aged 18 to 65 years and newly diagnosed, with disease duration of less than 2 months. The study excluded patients with uncontrolled infections, other autoimmune diseases, pregnancy or lactation. Diagnoses relied on clinical symptoms, serum thyroxine and TRAb, thyroid ultrasound and orbital computed tomography. PBMCs were separated from approximately 10 ml of fresh peripheral blood using Ficoll-Paque density gradient centrifugation. Total RNA was extracted using Trizol reagent, and RNA quality was assessed on an Agilent 2100 Bioanalyzer. V is cut by 1 base and J by 5 bases, and the space between the germline ends is 18 bases. Sequences SGDLS (CDR1) and YYNGEE (CDR2) are obtained from the germline V gene. The CDR3 has 16 amino acids, counting the end cysteine and phenylalanine. Only the CDR3 portion is preserved as DNA: 48 bases, with reading frame beginning at the first base.

TCR beta CDR3 regions were amplified from RNA transcripts. The first round of RT-PCR for the TCR CDR3 was performed with the HTBI primer set and the Qiagen OneStep RT-PCR kit. A second multiplex PCR round built the libraries, followed by size selection and purification. Sequencing of the libraries was done on an Illumina HiSeq2000 using paired-end 100 bp reads. In the source study's methods: Raw data were processed with SOAPnuke, discarding reads with adapters, uncalled bases, mean Phred below 15, or no exact constant-primer or identifier match. COPE v1.2.5 was used to merge the high-quality paired reads, and each unique nucleotide sequence was defined as a clonotype. Clonotypes were aligned to IMGT TRBV, TRBD and TRBJ reference segments using MiTCR v1.1. The analysis included only V-J combinations with a frequency above 0.0001, which together covered roughly 99% of the repertoires. The TCS score was defined as F50 (clonal expansion) divided by E x V (chaos), with BLOSUM62-based TCRdist calculated between CDR3 peptides within each V-J. Welch's t-statistics and random forest reduced fewer than 550 V-J features to around 14, which were used in a naive Bayes classifier (R e1071). Thyroid-blood repertoire similarity was quantified with the Morisita-Horn index. In-frame beta chains were kept once TCRdb had trimmed the public reads at Q25 with fastp and called clones with MiXCR. When rows share a CDR3 protein, they turn into one entry using the most common DNA and genes. These V and J calls rely on TCRdb rather than the paper's analysis. The sample table shows 700,000 to 950,000 distinct CDR3 sequences, and 30% to 40% are seen once. Clones ranked in the top ten supply less than 40% of the sample.

Overall results and qualifications from the work: No statistical method was used to fix the sample size in advance, and group allocation was not hidden from the investigators. In validation, the model predicted progression to ophthalmopathy with 60% to 71% sensitivity and less than 75% specificity, a median of 6.5 months before onset. A model built on a 13 V-J signature distinguished ophthalmopathy from stable hyperthyroidism, reaching about 89% sensitivity and about 81% specificity in cross-validation and 80%/75% in testing. Most expanded thyroid clonotypes (frequency above 0.001) were also detected in blood, a finding suggesting that blood repertoires may reflect thyroid immune responses.

The origin of this receptor is a middle-aged woman with Graves' hyperthyroidism. The sample consisted of blood. The V and J genes are TRBV9 and TRBJ2-5; the D match is possibly TRBD1 or TRBD2, with 6 bases aligned in each. The DNA sequence is TGTGCCAGCAGCGTAAAGGAGGGCGATACAGGGGAGACCCAGTACTTC. Its protein is CASSVKEGDTGETQYF.